This entry lists 27 T cell receptor beta chains sequenced from one sample in a study of vaccination and CD4 T cells after COVID-19. The treatment was: roughly 10-day PBMC culture with coronavirus spike peptide pools or control peptides (ViraFEST assay). CD4+ T cells of the unexposed donor were collected before the COVID-19 pandemic (2011-2018). Sequencing of cultured CD4+ T cell DNA used the Oncomine TCR Beta short-read assay. Genomic DNA from cultured CD4+ T cells was extracted. In TCRdb, the PCR reads were re-called with MiXCR into one record per CDR3 protein. The data hold 8,000 to 9,500 distinct CDR3 sequences, with about 32% observed a single time. These receptors are not linked to any known antigen. Sequencing input: CD4+ T cells from blood, cultured in vitro. These receptors came from a human donor in good health.

The chain employs TRBV6-1 and TRBJ2-3; 9 nucleotides match TRBD1. Germline loops: CDR1 MNHNS, CDR2 SASEGT. This CDR3 is built from 14 residues. Unmatched junction bases numbered 4, after V lost 6 bases and J lost 3 bases. The DNA of the CDR3 is TGTGCCAGCAGACGGACAGGGGAGACAGATACGCAGTATTTT. It specifies CASRRTGETDTQYF.

The chain couples TRBV7-9 to TRBJ1-5, with D maybe TRBD1 (6 bases). The CDR3 contains 17 residues. Germline loops: CDR1 SEHNR, CDR2 FQNEAQ (reference sequence). Trimming stripped 1 base from V and 0 bases from J, with 13 bases between. CDR3 sequence reads: CASSLGAGVGSNQPQHF. The CDR3 bases are TGTGCCAGCAGCTTAGGGGCAGGGGTGGGTAGCAATCAGCCCCAGCATTTT.

The rearrangement links TRBV29-1 to TRBJ1-1, with D possibly matching TRBD1 (6 bases). This CDR3 has 10 amino acids. Germline CDR1 and CDR2: SQVTM and ANQGSEA. Trimming took 4 bases from V and 7 from J, leaving 7 bases between them. CDR3 in DNA: TGCAGCGTTGGGGGGCTTGAAGCTTTCTTT. Its translation is CSVGGLEAFF.

V usage is TRBV4-3 and J usage is TRBJ2-3, with D perhaps being TRBD1 or TRBD2 (5 bases each). Germline values: CDR1 LGHNA, CDR2 YSLEER. The CDR3 covers 17 residues. The ends were cut back, 3 bases at V and 0 bases at J, with 16 bases in the middle. The CDR3: CASSQESGGLSTDTQYF. CDR3 DNA: TGCGCCAGCAGCCAGGAAAGTGGGGGATTGAGCACAGATACGCAGTATTTT.

This chain connects TRBV6-5 to TRBJ2-1; TRBD1 is a possible D gene (6 bases). Germline CDR1 MNHEY, CDR2 SVGAGI. The CDR3 runs 15 residues. The V end lost 0 bases, the J end lost 6 bases, and 12 bases lay between the germline ends. The CDR3 protein is CASSYSPDSRNEQFF. Written as DNA, the CDR3 is TGTGCCAGCAGTTACTCTCCGGACAGTCGCAATGAGCAGTTCTTC.

The rearrangement joins TRBV20-1 to TRBJ2-7, with TRBD2 matching 7 bases. The CDR3 has 17 amino acids. With 2 bases clipped from V and 2 bases from J, the junction kept 15 bases outside the gene matches. CDR1 and CDR2 (germline): DFQATT, SNEGSKA (reference sequence). The CDR3 DNA follows: TGCAGTGCTAGATCCCCGGGGCGAGCGGGGACCCCCTACGAGCAGTACTTC. As protein: CSARSPGRAGTPYEQYF.

The table lists this clonotype with a few counts. The chain has TRBV7-8 and TRBJ2-5; D unresolved. This CDR3 region has 15 residues. Trimming removed 2 bases at V and 5 bases at J, with 15 bases between. CDR1 SGHVS and CDR2 FQNEAQ come from the germline V gene. DNA for the CDR3: TGTGCCAGCAGCTTATTAAGGGCCCTTAGGGAGACCCAGTACTTC. This sequence encodes CASSLLRALRETQYF.

This clonotype was counted a few times. This chain joins TRBV7-2 and TRBJ2-3; D ambiguous. CDR1 SGHTA and CDR2 FQGNSA come from the germline V gene. Trimming shortened V by 3 bases and J by 3 bases, and 7 bases separated the two germline ends. The CDR3 totals 13 residues. The DNA of the CDR3 is TGTGCCAGCAGCTTTATGAGAACAGATACGCAGTATTTT. Its protein product is CASSFMRTDTQYF.

This clonotype was seen more than once but under ten times. V gene TRBV20-1 combines with J gene TRBJ2-2; the D call may be TRBD1 or TRBD2 (6 bases each). The V and J ends lost 6 bases and 1 base respectively, with 15 bases between them. CDR1 is DFQATT and CDR2 is SNEGSKA in the germline V gene (reference sequence). CDR3 length: 15 residues. CDR3 DNA: TGCAGTGCCAGGAGGGGGATGTGGAACACCGGGGAGCTGTTTTTT. Translated, it gives CSARRGMWNTGELFF.

This clonotype has more than one count but fewer than ten. The chain joins TRBV6-5 to TRBJ2-1, with D perhaps matching TRBD2 (6 bases). The CDR3 has 16 residues. Deletions cut 3 bases from V and 9 bases from J, with 21 bases between. The germline gives CDR1 MNHEY, CDR2 SVGAGI. The chain's CDR3 is CASSYTPDSGKREQFF. For the CDR3, the DNA is TGTGCCAGCAGTTATACACCGGATAGCGGAAAGCGTGAGCAGTTCTTC.

V is TRBV6-5 and J is TRBJ2-7; no definite D call. The CDR3 loop spans 15 amino acids. Germline loops: CDR1 MNHEY, CDR2 SVGAGI. The germline V and J ends were trimmed by 2 bases and 1 base, with 12 bases remaining between them. The DNA of the CDR3 is TGTGCCAGCAGTTACGGCTGGATATTTTCCTACGAGCAGTACTTC. It yields the protein CASSYGWIFSYEQYF.

This chain joins TRBV5-4 and TRBJ2-1; 7 bases fit TRBD1. Germline loops: CDR1 SGHNT, CDR2 YYREEE (reference sequence). The CDR3 contains 15 residues. V lost 2 bases to trimming and J lost 2 bases; unmatched junction nucleotides: 4. In DNA, the CDR3 is TGTGCCAGCAGCTTTGGAGACAGGGCCTACAATGAGCAGTTCTTC. Amino acid sequence: CASSFGDRAYNEQFF.

This clonotype appeared a few times. The rearrangement links TRBV15 to TRBJ2-1; no clear D gene. Trimming cost V 0 bases and J 0 bases, with 12 bases left between them. Germline CDR1 and CDR2: LNHNV and YYDKDF (reference sequence). The CDR3 is 17 amino acids. DNA of the CDR3: TGTGCCACCAGCAGAGATTGGAGCGTGAGCTCCTACAATGAGCAGTTCTTC. Amino acids: CATSRDWSVSSYNEQFF.

This clonotype was observed a handful of times. This chain uses TRBV7-3 with TRBJ1-1, with D tentatively TRBD1 (5 bases). The V end was cut by 6 bases, the J end by 1 base, with 9 bases between. The germline CDR1 and CDR2 sequences are SGHTA and FQGTGA. The CDR3 has 13 amino acids. CDR3 residues: CASSAGPNTEAFF. DNA of the CDR3: TGTGCCAGCAGTGCGGGACCGAACACTGAAGCTTTCTTT.

The genes are TRBV7-9 and TRBJ2-3; 13 nucleotides line up with TRBD2. This CDR3 spans 16 amino acids. Trimming cost V 5 bases and J 7 bases; bases outside gene matches: 9. CDR1 is SEHNR, CDR2 FQNEAQ, per germline (reference sequence). In DNA form, the CDR3 reads TGTGCCAGCAGCAACGGACTAGCGGGAGTATGGTATACGCAGTATTTT. It translates to CASSNGLAGVWYTQYF.

The V and J genes are TRBV6-2 or TRBV6-3 and TRBJ2-7; TRBD1 agrees at 8 bases. The CDR3 runs 16 residues. Germline assignment: CDR1 MNHEY and CDR2 SVGEGT. V trimming: 0 bases; J trimming: 1 base; junction bases outside the gene matches: 5. The CDR3, as DNA: TGTGCCAGCAGTTACTCGGTAACAGGGGGATCCTACGAGCAGTACTTC. Protein sequence: CASSYSVTGGSYEQYF.

The rearrangement links TRBV6-5 to TRBJ2-7, with 8 bases identical to TRBD1. CDR1 is MNHEY, CDR2 SVGAGI, per germline. The CDR3 totals 17 residues. The V and J ends lost 4 bases and 1 base, in that order; junction bases with no gene match: 12. CDR3 residues: CASSSNIIGDRSYEQYF. The CDR3 nucleotides read TGTGCCAGCAGTTCGAATATTATCGGGGACAGGTCCTACGAGCAGTACTTC.

The chain recombines TRBV27 with TRBJ2-3; 7 bases fit TRBD2. Germline trimming cut 4 bases from V and 4 bases from J; bases unmatched to any gene: 8. CDR1 is MNHEY, CDR2 SMNVEV, per germline (reference sequence). CDR3 length: 15 residues. DNA of the CDR3: TGTGCCAGCAGTTCCGTGGCTAGCGGTTCAGATACGCAGTATTTT. Its protein product is CASSSVASGSDTQYF.

The chain is built from TRBV6-5 and TRBJ2-7, with 7 bases identical to TRBD2. The CDR3 extends over 16 amino acids. After removal of 0 bases from V and 0 bases from J, the junction contained 5 bases not matched to a gene. Germline CDR1 reads MNHEY; CDR2 reads SVGAGI. The CDR3 spells CASSYSAGDLSYEQYF. CDR3 DNA: TGTGCCAGCAGTTACTCGGCGGGAGATCTCTCCTACGAGCAGTACTTC.

This sequence joins TRBV2 and TRBJ2-1; 8 bases map to TRBD2. CDR1 and CDR2 (germline): SNHLY, FYNNEI. This CDR3 region has 14 residues. Trimming at V came to 6 bases and at J to 0 bases, leaving 1 base not matched to a gene. The CDR3 region is CASRSGSSYNEQFF. CDR3 bases: TGTGCCAGCAGGAGCGGGAGCTCCTACAATGAGCAGTTCTTC.

This clonotype was seen only a few times. The genes are TRBV7-2 and TRBJ2-5, with D perhaps assigned TRBD1 or TRBD2 (5 bases each). The V end was cut by 1 base, the J end by 4 bases, with 10 bases between. Germline lookup yields CDR1 SGHTA and CDR2 FQGNSA. This CDR3 has 14 residues. The CDR3 DNA is TGTGCCAGCAGCTTAGGAGGGGTCGGAGAGACCCAGTACTTC. This codes for CASSLGGVGETQYF.

J is TRBJ1-1 and V is TRBV19; 8 positions match TRBD1. CDR3 length: 18 amino acids. Germline V CDR1 and CDR2: LNHDA, SQIVND (reference sequence). J gave up 1 base and V 5 bases, and 15 bases lay outside the gene matches. CDR3 sequence reads: CASSAPRTGTLKNTEAFF. The CDR3 bases are TGTGCCAGTAGTGCCCCCCGGACAGGGACCTTAAAGAACACTGAAGCTTTCTTT.

The chain has TRBV15 and TRBJ2-7; D call uncertain. Germline loops: CDR1 LNHNV, CDR2 YYDKDF (reference sequence). The germline V and J ends were trimmed by 1 base and 6 bases, with 1 base remaining between them. The CDR3 covers 10 residues. The CDR3 is CATSRGEQYF. CDR3 bases: TGTGCCACCAGCAGAGGCGAGCAGTACTTC.

This clonotype has more than one count but fewer than ten. The chain joins TRBV11-3 to TRBJ2-1, with 8 bases fitting TRBD2. Looked up from germline, CDR1 is SGHNT and CDR2 is YENEEA. With V trimmed by 8 bases and J by 8 bases, 14 bases remained unmatched. The CDR3 extends over 15 amino acids. Here the CDR3 DNA reads TGTGCCAGCGGACTCCGGGGGGGGCCTGGCGATGAGCAGTTCTTC. This encodes CASGLRGGPGDEQFF.

A single count supports this clonotype. The chain uses TRBV5-1 and TRBJ1-5, with 8 bases identical to TRBD1. This CDR3 region has 15 residues. The trim removed 1 base at V and 6 bases at J, leaving 6 bases unmatched. The V gene's germline CDR1 is SGHRS and CDR2 YFSETQ. CDR3 coding DNA: TGCGCCAGCAGCTTGACGTCAGGGGGCCGTCAGCCCCAGCATTTT. This gives the protein CASSLTSGGRQPQHF.

In its sample, this clonotype was seen a few times. The chain has TRBV7-6 and TRBJ2-6; no clear D gene. Germline V gene lookup returns CDR1 SGHVS and CDR2 FNYEAQ. The length of the CDR3 is 16 residues. The V end was cut by 1 base, the J end by 0 bases, with 7 bases between. The CDR3 sequence is CASSLGLVSGANVLTF. The CDR3, as DNA: TGTGCCAGCAGCTTAGGCTTGGTCTCTGGGGCCAACGTCCTGACTTTC.

This clonotype has just a few counts. This chain joins TRBV28 and TRBJ1-1; TRBD1 aligns across 9 bases. Trimming at V came to 11 bases and at J to 1 base, leaving 5 bases not matched to a gene. This CDR3 has 13 amino acids. Germline values: CDR1 MDHEN, CDR2 SYDVKM. The CDR3 sequence: CASWTGANTEAFF. CDR3 nucleotide sequence: TGTGCCTCCTGGACAGGGGCGAACACTGAAGCTTTCTTT.